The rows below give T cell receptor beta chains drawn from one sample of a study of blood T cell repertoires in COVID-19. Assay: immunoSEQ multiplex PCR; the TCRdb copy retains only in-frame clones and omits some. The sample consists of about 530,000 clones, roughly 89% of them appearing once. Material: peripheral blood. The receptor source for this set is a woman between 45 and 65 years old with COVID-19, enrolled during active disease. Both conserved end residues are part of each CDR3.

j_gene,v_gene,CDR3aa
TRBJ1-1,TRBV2,CASTAGGSTEAFF
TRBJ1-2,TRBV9,CASSVEIGGNYGYTF
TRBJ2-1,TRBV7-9,CASSLVVGQGENEQFF
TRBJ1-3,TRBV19,CASSMGLTSGNTIYF
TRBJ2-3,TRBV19,CASSIPGLSTDTQYF
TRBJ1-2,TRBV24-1,CATSDERQYGYTF
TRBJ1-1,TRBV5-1,CASAVSSRGGSEAFF
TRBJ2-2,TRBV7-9,CASSDVRPNTGELFF
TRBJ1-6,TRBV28,CASSFRDPAGNSPLHF
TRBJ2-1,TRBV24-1,CATSDSRYRGGAAYNEQFF
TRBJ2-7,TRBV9,CASSVAPGVDEQYF
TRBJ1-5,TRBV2,CASSADTPVLPQHF
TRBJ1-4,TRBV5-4,CASSLGTDEKLFF
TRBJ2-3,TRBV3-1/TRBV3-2,CASSPSPGLHVYTQYF
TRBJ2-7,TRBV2,CASSASWGGAYEQYF
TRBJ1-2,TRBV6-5,CASSSSRLDRMYGYTF
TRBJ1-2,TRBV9,CASSVATNYGYTF
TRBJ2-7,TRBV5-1,CASSSALQGIPYEQYF
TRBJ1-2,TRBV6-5,CASSYLPGQANYGYTF
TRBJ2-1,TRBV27,CASSLLAGNEQFF
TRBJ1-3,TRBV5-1,CASSADRGISGNTIYF
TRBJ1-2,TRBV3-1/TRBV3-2,CAVRTGGLGYTF